The clone carrying this TCR beta chain was seen repeatedly, ten times or more. Its cognate antigen is unknown. This sample was taken from a study of T cells after yellow fever vaccination. Findings and limits, study-wide: The study noted that FACS-sorted repertoires could contain abundant clonotypes contaminating from the bulk population.

Germline V CDR1 and CDR2: MGHDK, SYGVNS. The CDR3 consists of 17 residues. V dropped 3 bases and J dropped 4; count of bases not matched to a gene: 12. Each CDR3 protein gets one entry after TCRdb re-called the 5' RACE reads with MiXCR. This table holds approximately 240,000 distinct CDR3 sequences, over 3% found once. Material: PBMCs, obtained 15 days after the yellow fever booster vaccination. The TCR sequence derives from a man aged 18 to 29 who received the YFV17D yellow fever vaccine. V is TRBV25-1 and J is TRBJ2-1, with 7 positions matching TRBD1. The CDR3, as DNA: TGTGCCAGCAGTGAGGGCCCCCGAGGGGGCCTATACAATGAGCAGTTCTTC. Its protein is CASSEGPRGGLYNEQFF. Together with reference TRBV25-1 and TRBJ2-1, the CDR3 gives the full variable domain: EADIYQTPRYLVIGTGKKITLECSQTMGHDKMYWYQQDPGMELHLIHYSYGVNSTEKGDLSSESTVSRIRTEHFPLTLESARPSHTSQYLCASSEGPRGGLYNEQFFGPGTRLTVL.